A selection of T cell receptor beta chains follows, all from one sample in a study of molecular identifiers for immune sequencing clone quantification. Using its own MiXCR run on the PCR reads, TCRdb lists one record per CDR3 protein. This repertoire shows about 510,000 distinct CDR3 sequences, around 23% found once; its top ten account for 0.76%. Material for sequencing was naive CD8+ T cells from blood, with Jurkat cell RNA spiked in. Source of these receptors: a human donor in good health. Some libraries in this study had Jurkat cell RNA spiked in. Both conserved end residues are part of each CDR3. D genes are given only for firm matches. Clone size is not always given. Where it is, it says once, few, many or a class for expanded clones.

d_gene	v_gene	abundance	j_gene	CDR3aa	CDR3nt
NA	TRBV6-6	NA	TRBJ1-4	CASSYDGKLFF	TGTGCCAGCAGTTACGACGGAAAACTGTTTTTT
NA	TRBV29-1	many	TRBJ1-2	CSVAGEHRASNGYTF	TGCAGCGTTGCAGGGGAACATCGGGCCAGTAATGGCTACACCTTC
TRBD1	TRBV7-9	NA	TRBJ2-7	CASSPDRGLDEQYF	TGTGCCAGCAGCCCCGACAGGGGGCTGGACGAGCAGTACTTC
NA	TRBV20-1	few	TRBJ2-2	CSARQLNTGELFF	TGCAGTGCTAGACAGCTAAACACCGGGGAGCTGTTTTTT
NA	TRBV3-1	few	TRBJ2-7	CASSQEPDLEQYF	TGTGCCAGCAGCCAAGAGCCGGACCTCGAGCAGTACTTC
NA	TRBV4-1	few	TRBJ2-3	CASSQGVPSTDTQYF	TGCGCCAGCAGCCAAGGGGTCCCTAGCACAGATACGCAGTATTTT
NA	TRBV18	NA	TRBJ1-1	CASSPERVHTAAFF	TGTGCCAGCTCACCCGAGCGGGTGCACACTGCAGCTTTCTTT
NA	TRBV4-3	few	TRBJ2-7	CASSQEGPSSSYEQYF	TGCGCCAGCAGCCAAGAGGGGCCTTCATCCTCCTACGAGCAGTACTTC
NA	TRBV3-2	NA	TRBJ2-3	CASSRLSTDTQYF	TGTGCCAGCAGCCGGCTAAGCACAGATACGCAGTATTTT
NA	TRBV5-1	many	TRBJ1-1	CASSSPGENTEAFF	TGCGCCAGCAGCTCGCCAGGTGAAAACACTGAAGCTTTCTTT
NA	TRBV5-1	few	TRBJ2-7	CASSPSLSFDGDYEQYF	TGCGCCAGCAGCCCGTCCTTGTCGTTTGATGGGGACTACGAGCAGTACTTC
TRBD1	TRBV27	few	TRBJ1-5	CASSPTGPDQPQHF	TGTGCCAGCAGTCCGACAGGGCCGGATCAGCCCCAGCATTTT
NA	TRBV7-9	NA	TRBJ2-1	CASSLAEGHSSYNEQFF	TGTGCCAGCAGCTTAGCGGAGGGGCACAGCTCCTACAATGAGCAGTTCTTC
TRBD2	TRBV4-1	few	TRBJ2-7	CASSQAGGGMGYEQYF	TGCGCCAGCAGCCAAGCCGGGGGGGGGATGGGCTACGAGCAGTACTTC
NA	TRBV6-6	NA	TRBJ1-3	CASSSSSRGTGNTIYF	TGTGCCAGCAGTTCCTCTTCCCGGGGTACTGGAAACACCATATATTTT
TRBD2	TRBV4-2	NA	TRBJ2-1	CASSHPKTSERVFGEQFF	TGTGCCAGCAGCCACCCTAAGACTAGCGAACGGGTCTTTGGTGAGCAGTTCTTC
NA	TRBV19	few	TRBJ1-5	CASSADYGNQPQHF	TGTGCCAGTAGTGCTGATTATGGCAATCAGCCCCAGCATTTT
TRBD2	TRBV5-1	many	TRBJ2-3	CASSPRLAGGIDTQYF	TGCGCCAGCAGCCCTAGACTAGCGGGAGGGATAGATACGCAGTATTTT
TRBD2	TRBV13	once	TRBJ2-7	CASSFSTSGLAEQYF	TGTGCCAGCAGCTTCAGTACTAGCGGATTGGCCGAGCAGTACTTC
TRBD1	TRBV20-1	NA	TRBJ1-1	CSAPGQGYEAFF	TGCAGTGCGCCGGGACAGGGTTATGAAGCTTTCTTT
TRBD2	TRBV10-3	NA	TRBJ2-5	CAISTSGGSGETQYF	TGTGCCATCTCGACTAGCGGGGGATCGGGGGAGACCCAGTACTTC
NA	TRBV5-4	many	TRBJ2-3	CASNSASEYTDTQYF	TGTGCCAGCAATTCCGCTAGCGAGTACACAGATACGCAGTATTTT
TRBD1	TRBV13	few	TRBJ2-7	CASSSSDREEVYEQYF	TGTGCCAGCAGCTCGTCTGACAGGGAAGAGGTCTACGAGCAGTACTTC
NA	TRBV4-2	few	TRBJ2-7	CASSQGEGAPEQYF	TGTGCCAGCAGCCAAGGGGAGGGGGCGCCCGAGCAGTACTTC
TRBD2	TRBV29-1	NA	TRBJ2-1	CSVLGGTGLAGGNEQFF	TGCAGCGTTTTGGGCGGAACGGGACTAGCGGGAGGGAATGAGCAGTTCTTC
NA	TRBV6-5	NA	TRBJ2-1	CASCYSARAEQFF	TGTGCCAGCTGTTACTCTGCCAGGGCGGAGCAGTTCTTC
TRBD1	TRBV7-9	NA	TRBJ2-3	CASSSTLDRGGLSDPQYF	TGTGCCAGCAGCTCCACCCTCGACAGGGGTGGTCTCTCAGATCCGCAGTATTTT
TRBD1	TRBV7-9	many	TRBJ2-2	CASLGPGQENTGELFF	TGTGCCAGCTTGGGACCGGGACAGGAAAACACCGGGGAGCTGTTTTTT
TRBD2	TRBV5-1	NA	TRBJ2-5	CASSWDTGTSGSLAETQYF	TGCGCCAGCAGCTGGGATACCGGGACTAGCGGGAGCCTCGCTGAGACCCAGTACTTC
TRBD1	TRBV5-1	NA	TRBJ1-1	CASSQGASGTEALF	TGCGCCAGCAGCCAGGGGGCTAGTGGGACTGAAGCTCTCTTT
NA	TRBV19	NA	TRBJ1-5	CASSGQINQPQHF	TGTGCCAGTAGTGGTCAGATCAATCAGCCCCAGCATTTT
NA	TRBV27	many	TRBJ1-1	CASSLGGDTEAFF	TGTGCCAGCAGTCTCGGAGGCGACACTGAAGCTTTCTTT
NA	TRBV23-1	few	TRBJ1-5	CASSQWRTNQPQHF	TGCGCCAGCAGTCAATGGCGCACCAATCAGCCCCAGCATTTT
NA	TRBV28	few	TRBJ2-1	CASRVSYNEQFF	TGTGCCAGCCGCGTCTCCTACAATGAGCAGTTCTTC
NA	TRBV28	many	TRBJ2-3	CASSTGGPRYTQYF	TGTGCCAGCAGTACCGGAGGGCCTCGATATACGCAGTATTTT
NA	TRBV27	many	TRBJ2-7	CASSATGFEEQYF	TGTGCCAGCAGTGCCACAGGGTTTGAAGAGCAGTACTTC
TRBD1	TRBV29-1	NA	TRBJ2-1	CSVDRTAGTGDVDEQFF	TGCAGCGTTGACCGAACGGCGGGGACAGGGGATGTTGATGAGCAGTTCTTC
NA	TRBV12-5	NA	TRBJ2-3	CASGLVRGRELGDTQYF	TGTGCTAGTGGTTTGGTGCGGGGGCGGGAACTTGGTGATACGCAGTATTTT
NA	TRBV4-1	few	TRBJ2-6	CASSQDHRVGANVLTF	TGCGCCAGCAGCCAAGACCACAGGGTTGGGGCCAACGTCCTGACTTTC
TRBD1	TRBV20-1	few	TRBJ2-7	CSASDRVKSRNEQYF	TGCAGTGCTAGCGACAGGGTTAAAAGTCGGAACGAGCAGTACTTC